This T cell receptor beta chain was captured in a study of blood T cell repertoires in COVID-19. Overall study context: Acute and convalescent COVID-19 specimens originated in the United States, Italy and Spain. T cells, B-cell-depleted T cells, or PBMCs supplied cDNA or gDNA.

Profiling relied on immunoSEQ multiplex PCR, and the TCRdb table lists in-frame clones only, not all of them. The sample consists of about 120,000 clones, roughly 90% of them appearing once. V was clipped by 1 base and J by 0 bases, with 16 bases between them. The CDR3 consists of 17 residues. CDR1 and CDR2 from the germline V gene are SGHDT and YYEEEE. Sequenced sample: peripheral blood. The V and J genes are TRBV5-6 and TRBJ1-1; D remains ambiguous. This clonotype was obtained from a man aged 35 to 55 with acute or convalescent COVID-19. The CDR3 loop reads CASSLRRLLSLNTEAFF. Here the CDR3 DNA reads TGTGCCAGCAGCTTGAGACGGTTACTATCCCTGAACACTGAAGCTTTCTTT.